The clone carrying this T cell receptor (beta chain) was detected only a few times. Its antigen is still unknown. In making TCR beta libraries, quantitative 5'-RACE with molecular barcodes was used. TCRdb fed the 5' RACE reads into MiXCR, producing one record per CDR3 protein. The table includes around 440,000 distinct CDR3 sequences, over 15% detected once. This specimen belongs to a study of CD8 T cells in ankylosing spondylitis. Study results and caveats: Earlier reports found some motif variants in synovial fluid and blood in reactive arthritis. Disease-linked clones reportedly concentrated significantly in matched ankylosing spondylitis synovial fluid. Within ankylosing spondylitis blood, a TCR beta motif made up of eight highly homologous variants appeared to be characteristic. Clones linked with disease were CD8+ and fairly uncommon in the peripheral blood.

This clonotype originated in a male donor with ankylosing spondylitis. The sample taken for sequencing was blood, either unsorted or a sorted T cell fraction (not recorded which).

The CDR3 DNA reads as TGCAGTGCTAGTTGGGAGGGTATGAACACTGAAGCTTTCTTT. This sequence encodes CSASWEGMNTEAFF. The rearrangement joins TRBV20-1 to TRBJ1-1, with D uncertain. Germline values: CDR1 DFQATT, CDR2 SNEGSKA (reference sequence). The CDR3 consists of 14 residues. V shed 3 bases and J shed 0 bases, with 11 bases lying between them.